These T cell receptor beta chains were read from a single sample in a study of blood T cells in healthy people across ages. TCRdb reanalysed the 5' RACE reads using MiXCR and keeps one entry per CDR3 protein. Altogether more than 650,000 distinct CDR3 sequences are present, roughly 26% being singletons, with the ten largest covering about 2.9%. These data were likewise used in another study, on T cells of mothers and their children.

Sequencing used blood. The receptors here all came from a boy aged 5-17 years in good health. Both conserved end residues are part of each CDR3. A D gene is named only where the DNA matches it firmly. Clone size is not always given. Where it is, it says once, few, many or a class for expanded clones.

clone_size,v_call,d_call,j_call,cdr3_aa,cdr3_nt
.,TRBV5-1,TRBD2,TRBJ2-1,CASSLDLWRGGGNEQFF,TGCGCCAGCAGCTTGGATTTGTGGCGGGGGGGTGGAAATGAGCAGTTCTTC
.,TRBV9,.,TRBJ1-1,CASSVGHVPEAFF,TGTGCCAGCAGCGTAGGTCACGTCCCTGAAGCTTTCTTT
.,TRBV9,TRBD1,TRBJ2-7,CASSVEEGTGTYEQYF,TGTGCCAGCAGCGTAGAGGAGGGGACAGGGACCTACGAGCAGTACTTC
few,TRBV7-9,TRBD1,TRBJ1-5,CASSRLGTGHQPQHF,TGTGCCAGCAGCCGCCTAGGGACAGGGCATCAGCCCCAGCATTTT
.,TRBV20-1,TRBD1,TRBJ2-1,CSARALGQGRYNEQFF,TGCAGTGCTAGAGCCCTTGGACAGGGGCGGTACAATGAGCAGTTCTTC
.,TRBV5-1,TRBD2,TRBJ2-3,CASSLGTSDGDTQYF,TGCGCCAGCAGCTTAGGGACTAGCGACGGAGATACGCAGTATTTT
.,TRBV6-5,.,TRBJ2-7,CASSRSLGDPYEQYF,TGTGCCAGCAGTCGGAGCCTGGGGGATCCCTACGAGCAGTACTTC
few,TRBV6-5,TRBD2,TRBJ2-5,CASRQTSGGQETQYF,TGTGCCAGCAGACAGACTAGCGGGGGCCAAGAGACCCAGTACTTC
.,TRBV7-9,.,TRBJ2-7,CASSLETRGEQYF,TGTGCCAGCAGCTTAGAGACTAGAGGTGAGCAGTACTTC
.,TRBV2,.,TRBJ2-7,CASSGNDYEQYF,TGTGCCAGCAGTGGGAACGATTACGAGCAGTACTTC
few,TRBV29-1,.,TRBJ2-7,CSVKISGYEQYF,TGCAGCGTGAAAATTTCAGGGTACGAGCAGTACTTC
many,TRBV20-1,.,TRBJ2-7,CSAREAEGAYEQYF,TGCAGTGCTAGAGAGGCGGAGGGAGCTTACGAGCAGTACTTC
many,TRBV9,.,TRBJ1-2,CASSGDLAVYGYTF,TGTGCCAGCAGCGGGGACCTCGCAGTCTATGGCTACACCTTC
few,TRBV13,.,TRBJ2-7,CASSSRNRAPGYEQYF,TGTGCCAGCAGCTCCCGGAACAGGGCCCCCGGCTACGAGCAGTACTTC
.,TRBV19,TRBD1,TRBJ1-3,CASSIRRTGRSGNTIYF,TGTGCCAGTAGTATAAGGAGGACAGGGCGCTCTGGAAACACCATATATTTT
.,TRBV7-9,TRBD1,TRBJ1-1,CASSLTVDRAEAFF,TGTGCCAGCAGCTTAACCGTAGACAGGGCTGAAGCTTTCTTT
.,TRBV3-1,.,TRBJ2-3,CASSQDFLRAQYF,TGTGCCAGCAGCCAAGATTTTCTACGGGCGCAGTATTTT
few,TRBV2,.,TRBJ1-4,CASSDIGKEKLFF,TGTGCCAGCAGTGATATAGGAAAGGAAAAACTGTTTTTT
.,TRBV3-1,.,TRBJ2-7,CASSLMRGQQYF,TGTGCCAGCAGCCTGATGAGGGGCCAGCAGTACTTC
.,TRBV18,.,TRBJ1-4,CASSPQRTDEKLFF,TGTGCCAGCTCACCCCAACGTACTGATGAAAAACTGTTTTTT
.,TRBV20-1,.,TRBJ2-1,CSAKWWVADTNEQFF,TGCAGTGCTAAGTGGTGGGTGGCTGATACAAATGAGCAGTTCTTC
.,TRBV5-1,.,TRBJ1-2,CASSLGGANGYGYTF,TGCGCCAGCAGCTTGGGGGGCGCCAACGGGTATGGCTACACCTTC
.,TRBV14,TRBD2,TRBJ2-1,CASSRGLAGVSEQFF,TGTGCCAGCAGCCGAGGACTAGCGGGAGTAAGTGAGCAGTTCTTC
many,TRBV3-1,.,TRBJ2-3,CASSQESSVADTQYF,TGTGCCAGCAGCCAAGAGTCTAGCGTGGCCGATACGCAGTATTTT
.,TRBV5-1,.,TRBJ1-3,CASSLRWGVSGNTIYF,TGCGCCAGCAGCTTGCGGTGGGGTGTATCTGGAAACACCATATATTTT
few,TRBV9,TRBD2,TRBJ2-1,CASSVERGRMNEQFF,TGTGCCAGCAGCGTAGAGCGGGGAAGGATGAATGAGCAGTTCTTC